Listed below are T cell receptor beta chains from one sample, sequenced in a study of blood T cell repertoires in COVID-19. TCRdb's copy holds only in-frame clones and misses some; the assay was immunoSEQ multiplex PCR. The sample yields about 190,000 clones, over 75% seen once. The sample consisted of peripheral blood. All receptors come from an elderly woman with active or convalescent COVID-19. Each CDR3 is given with its conserved first and last residue. Each record gives: clone size, V gene, J gene, D gene, CDR3 DNA, CDR3 protein. The D gene is left open where the match is weak. Clone size is stated in some rows and not others, as once, few, many or a class when expanded.

size: .; V: TRBV6-1; J: TRBJ2-6; D: .; DNA: TGTGCCAGCAGTGAAACAGGGATATTCCTCTCTGGGGCCAACGTCCTGACTTTC; CDR3: CASSETGIFLSGANVLTF
size: .; V: TRBV3-1/TRBV3-2; J: TRBJ2-4; D: TRBD1; DNA: TGTGCCAGCAGCCAATCGTGGTACCGGGACAGAGAAAACATTCAGTACTTC; CDR3: CASSQSWYRDRENIQYF
size: .; V: TRBV5-4; J: TRBJ2-3; D: TRBD1; DNA: TGTGCCAGCAGCACAAGACAGGGGTCAGATACGCAGTATTTT; CDR3: CASSTRQGSDTQYF
size: .; V: TRBV7-9; J: TRBJ2-5; D: TRBD1; DNA: TGTGCCAGCAGAAAGGGGGACAGGGCAGAGACCCAGTACTTC; CDR3: CASRKGDRAETQYF
size: .; V: TRBV19; J: TRBJ2-7; D: TRBD2; DNA: TGTGCCAGTAGTACTAGCGGGGGTCTCCACGAGCAGTACTTC; CDR3: CASSTSGGLHEQYF
size: .; V: TRBV10-2; J: TRBJ2-1; D: .; DNA: TGCGCCAGCAGATCCGGGAATGAGCAGTTCTTC; CDR3: CASRSGNEQFF
size: .; V: TRBV12-3/TRBV12-4; J: TRBJ2-7; D: TRBD1; DNA: TGTGCCAGCAGGACGACAGGGACCTACGAGCAGTACTTC; CDR3: CASRTTGTYEQYF
size: .; V: TRBV28; J: TRBJ1-5; D: TRBD1; DNA: TGTGCCAGCAGTTCGGGGACAGGGAGCAATCAGCCCCAGCATTTT; CDR3: CASSSGTGSNQPQHF
size: .; V: TRBV12-2; J: TRBJ2-7; D: .; DNA: TGTGCAAGTCGACAGGGTCTCAACGAGCAGTACTTC; CDR3: CASRQGLNEQYF
size: .; V: TRBV5-4; J: TRBJ1-1; D: .; DNA: TGTGCCAGCAGCTTGGAGCTTACTGAAGCTTTCTTT; CDR3: CASSLELTEAFF
size: .; V: TRBV6-5; J: TRBJ1-2; D: TRBD1; DNA: TGTGCCAGCAGTTACTCGGCAGGGGGCGCATTTGGCTACACCTTC; CDR3: CASSYSAGGAFGYTF
size: few; V: TRBV15; J: TRBJ2-7; D: TRBD2; DNA: TGTGCCACCAGTTTTAGCGGGGGATCCTCCTACGAGCAGTACTTC; CDR3: CATSFSGGSSYEQYF
size: .; V: TRBV5-1; J: TRBJ1-2; D: TRBD1; DNA: TGCGCCAGCAGCTTGGGGACAGGTGGTGGCTACACCTTC; CDR3: CASSLGTGGGYTF
size: .; V: TRBV6-2/TRBV6-3; J: TRBJ1-5; D: TRBD1; DNA: TGTGCCAGCAGTTTGTCAGGGGGTGGTCAGCCCCAGCATTTT; CDR3: CASSLSGGGQPQHF
size: .; V: TRBV18; J: TRBJ1-5; D: TRBD1; DNA: TGTGCCAGCTCACAGACAGGGGGGCTTAGCAATCAGCCCCAGCATTTT; CDR3: CASSQTGGLSNQPQHF
size: .; V: TRBV7-9; J: TRBJ2-3; D: .; DNA: TGTGCCAGCAGCTTAGGGACATTGGGTACAGATACGCAGTATTTT; CDR3: CASSLGTLGTDTQYF
size: .; V: TRBV7-6; J: TRBJ1-3; D: TRBD1; DNA: TGTGCCAGCAGCTTAGTTTCGGACAGGGGTACCTCTGGAAACACCATATATTTT; CDR3: CASSLVSDRGTSGNTIYF
size: .; V: TRBV2; J: TRBJ2-1; D: TRBD2; DNA: TGTGCCAGCAGTGAATTATATTTCGGAGAGCGGGGTAATGAGCAGTTCTTC; CDR3: CASSELYFGERGNEQFF
size: .; V: TRBV29-1; J: TRBJ2-1; D: .; DNA: TGCAGCGTTGGGACTCCCAGCCTCTCCTACAATGAGCAGTTCTTC; CDR3: CSVGTPSLSYNEQFF
size: .; V: TRBV18; J: TRBJ1-6; D: TRBD1; DNA: TGTGCCAGCTCACTCGGACAGGGGATGAATTCACCCCTCCACTTT; CDR3: CASSLGQGMNSPLHF
size: .; V: TRBV27; J: TRBJ1-1; D: .; DNA: TGTGCCAGCAGTTTATCTTATGGCAGGGGCACTGAAGCTTTCTTT; CDR3: CASSLSYGRGTEAFF
size: .; V: TRBV27; J: TRBJ2-1; D: .; DNA: TGTGCCAGCAGTCCAAGGGGGGGTGTCTACTACAATGAGCAGTTCTTC; CDR3: CASSPRGGVYYNEQFF
size: .; V: TRBV6-2/TRBV6-3; J: TRBJ1-4; D: TRBD1; DNA: TGTGCCAGCAGCTGGACAGGGGGCCATGAAAAACTGTTTTTT; CDR3: CASSWTGGHEKLFF
size: .; V: TRBV5-3; J: TRBJ2-7; D: TRBD2; DNA: TGTGCCAGAACCCGGGGGGGGGCTTCTGGTTCCTACGAGCAGTACTTC; CDR3: CARTRGGASGSYEQYF
size: .; V: TRBV5-4; J: TRBJ1-5; D: .; DNA: TGTGCCAGCAGTTCCGGACTTAGCAATCAGCCCCAGCATTTT; CDR3: CASSSGLSNQPQHF
size: .; V: TRBV4-1; J: TRBJ2-1; D: TRBD2; DNA: TGCGCCAGCAGCCAAGGGGGGACTAGCGGGGGTGTATACAATGAGCAGTTCTTC; CDR3: CASSQGGTSGGVYNEQFF
size: .; V: TRBV7-2; J: TRBJ2-7; D: .; DNA: TGTGCCAGCAGCTTAGGAGAGAGGACCTACGAGCAGTACTTC; CDR3: CASSLGERTYEQYF
size: .; V: TRBV19; J: TRBJ1-2; D: TRBD1; DNA: TGTGCCAGTACTCTCAACTCCAGGGGGCGCAACTATGGCTACACCTTC; CDR3: CASTLNSRGRNYGYTF
size: .; V: TRBV4-2; J: TRBJ1-2; D: TRBD1; DNA: TGTGCCAGCAGCCAAGATCCCAGGGGGCGTGACTATGGCTACACCTTC; CDR3: CASSQDPRGRDYGYTF
size: .; V: TRBV20-1; J: TRBJ1-2; D: .; DNA: TGCAGTGCTAGTGGGAGGGATGGCTACACCTTC; CDR3: CSASGRDGYTF
size: .; V: TRBV6-5; J: TRBJ2-7; D: TRBD2; DNA: TGTGCCAGCAGTTACGCCAGTAGCGGGGAGCAGTACTTC; CDR3: CASSYASSGEQYF
size: few; V: TRBV29-1; J: TRBJ2-7; D: .; DNA: TGCAGCCAGGAGGGCGCCTCCTACGAGCAGTACTTC; CDR3: CSQEGASYEQYF
size: many; V: TRBV10-3; J: TRBJ1-2; D: TRBD1; DNA: TGTGCCATCAGTGAGTCATTAACAGGGGCCTATGGCTACACCTTC; CDR3: CAISESLTGAYGYTF
size: .; V: TRBV7-9; J: TRBJ1-5; D: .; DNA: TGTGCCAGCAGCCGAGGCCCCGATAGCAATCAGCCCCAGCATTTT; CDR3: CASSRGPDSNQPQHF
size: .; V: TRBV19; J: TRBJ1-6; D: TRBD1; DNA: TGTGCCAGTAGTTTACGACAGGGTTATTCACCCCTCCACTTT; CDR3: CASSLRQGYSPLHF
size: .; V: TRBV27; J: TRBJ2-1; D: .; DNA: TGTGCCAGCAATAACAGGGCAACCTACAATGAGCAGTTCTTC; CDR3: CASNNRATYNEQFF
size: .; V: TRBV4-1; J: TRBJ1-4; D: TRBD1; DNA: TGCGCCAGCGGTGACAGGGGTTTCGGTAATGAAAAACTGTTTTTT; CDR3: CASGDRGFGNEKLFF
size: .; V: TRBV7-2; J: TRBJ2-3; D: TRBD2; DNA: TGTGCCAGCAGCCGCTCTAGCGGGGGGGCCAGTTTGCCGTATTTT; CDR3: CASSRSSGGASLPYF
size: .; V: TRBV20-1; J: TRBJ1-1; D: .; DNA: TGCAGTGCTAGACCAACAGGGGAAGCTTTCTTT; CDR3: CSARPTGEAFF
size: .; V: TRBV3-1/TRBV3-2; J: TRBJ2-1; D: TRBD2; DNA: TGTGCCAGCAGCCAAGGGACTAGCGGGGGGAGGTTCTTC; CDR3: CASSQGTSGGRFF
size: .; V: TRBV4-1; J: TRBJ1-2; D: .; DNA: TGCGCCAGCAGCCAAGAATCTGGGAGCCCCAACTATGGCTACACCTTC; CDR3: CASSQESGSPNYGYTF
size: .; V: TRBV24-1; J: TRBJ2-1; D: .; DNA: TGTGCCACCAGTCTGGCGATCGGCGGAACCTACAATGAGCAGTTCTTC; CDR3: CATSLAIGGTYNEQFF
size: .; V: TRBV6-5; J: TRBJ1-2; D: TRBD1; DNA: TGTGCCAGCAGTTACCTCCACACAGGGGGCTATGGCTACACCTTC; CDR3: CASSYLHTGGYGYTF
size: .; V: TRBV4-1; J: TRBJ1-1; D: .; DNA: TGCGCCAGCAGCCAAAATGCGGATATGAACACTGAAGCTTTCTTT; CDR3: CASSQNADMNTEAFF
size: .; V: TRBV4-2; J: TRBJ2-3; D: TRBD2; DNA: TGTGCCAGCAGCCAAGATGGGGTAGCGGGGGGAACAGTGGGGCAGTATTTT; CDR3: CASSQDGVAGGTVGQYF
size: .; V: TRBV7-8; J: TRBJ1-2; D: TRBD1; DNA: TGTGCCAGCAGCTTAGTTCCTCCTCAGGGGGCGCGCGGCTACACCTTC; CDR3: CASSLVPPQGARGYTF
size: .; V: TRBV9; J: TRBJ2-3; D: .; DNA: TGTGCCAGCAGCGTAGATCTAGCATCGGATACGCAGTATTTT; CDR3: CASSVDLASDTQYF